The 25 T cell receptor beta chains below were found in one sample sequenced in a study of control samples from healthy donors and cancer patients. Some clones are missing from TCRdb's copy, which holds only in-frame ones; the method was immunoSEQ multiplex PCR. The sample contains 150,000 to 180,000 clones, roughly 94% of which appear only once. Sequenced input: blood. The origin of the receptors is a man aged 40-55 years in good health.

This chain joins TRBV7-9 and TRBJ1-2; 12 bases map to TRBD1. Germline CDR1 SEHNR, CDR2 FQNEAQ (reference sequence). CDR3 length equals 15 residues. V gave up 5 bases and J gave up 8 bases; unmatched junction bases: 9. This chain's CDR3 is CASSTSGQGAEGYTF. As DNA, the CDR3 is TGTGCCAGCAGCACCTCGGGACAGGGGGCAGAGGGCTACACCTTC.

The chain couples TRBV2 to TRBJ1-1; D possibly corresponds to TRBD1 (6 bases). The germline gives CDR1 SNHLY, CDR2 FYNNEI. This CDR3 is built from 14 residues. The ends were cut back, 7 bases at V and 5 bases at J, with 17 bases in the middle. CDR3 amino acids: CASNAGGASTEAFF. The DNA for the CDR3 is TGTGCCAGCAACGCGGGGGGCGCGAGTACTGAAGCTTTCTTT.

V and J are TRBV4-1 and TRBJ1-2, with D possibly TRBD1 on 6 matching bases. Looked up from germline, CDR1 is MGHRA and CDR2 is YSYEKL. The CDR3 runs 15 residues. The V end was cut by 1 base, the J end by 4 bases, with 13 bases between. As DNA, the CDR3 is TGCGCCAGCAGCCAAGGTCCAGGGGCTACCTATGGCTACACCTTC. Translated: CASSQGPGATYGYTF.

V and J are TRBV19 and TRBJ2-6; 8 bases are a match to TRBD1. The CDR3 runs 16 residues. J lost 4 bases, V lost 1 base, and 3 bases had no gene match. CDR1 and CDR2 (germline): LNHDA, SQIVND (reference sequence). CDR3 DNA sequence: TGTGCCAGTAGTATAGGGACAGGGTCAGGGGCCAACGTCCTGACTTTC. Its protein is CASSIGTGSGANVLTF.

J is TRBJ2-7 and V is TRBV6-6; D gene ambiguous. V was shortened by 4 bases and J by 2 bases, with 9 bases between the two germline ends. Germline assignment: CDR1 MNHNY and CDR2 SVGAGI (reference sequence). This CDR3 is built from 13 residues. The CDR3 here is CASSLVTPYEQYF. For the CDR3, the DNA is TGTGCCAGCAGTTTGGTAACCCCCTACGAGCAGTACTTC.

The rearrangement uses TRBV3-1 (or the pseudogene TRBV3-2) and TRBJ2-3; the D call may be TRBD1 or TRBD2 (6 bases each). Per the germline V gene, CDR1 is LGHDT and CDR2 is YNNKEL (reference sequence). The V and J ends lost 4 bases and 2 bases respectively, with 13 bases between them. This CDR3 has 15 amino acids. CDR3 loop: CASSLRGRFTDTQYF. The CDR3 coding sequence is TGTGCCAGCAGCCTTCGGGGGCGGTTCACAGATACGCAGTATTTT.

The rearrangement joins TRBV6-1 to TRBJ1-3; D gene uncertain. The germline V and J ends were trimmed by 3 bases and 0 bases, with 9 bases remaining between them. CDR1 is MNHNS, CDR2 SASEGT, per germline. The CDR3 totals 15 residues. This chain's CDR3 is CASSDQVFSGNTIYF. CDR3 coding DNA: TGTGCCAGCAGTGATCAGGTCTTCTCTGGAAACACCATATATTTT.

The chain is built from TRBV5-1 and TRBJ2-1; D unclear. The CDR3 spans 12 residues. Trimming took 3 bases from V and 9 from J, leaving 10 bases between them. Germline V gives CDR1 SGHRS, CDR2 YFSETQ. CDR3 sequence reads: CASSSGFSEQFF. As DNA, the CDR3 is TGCGCCAGCAGCTCTGGGTTTAGTGAGCAGTTCTTC.

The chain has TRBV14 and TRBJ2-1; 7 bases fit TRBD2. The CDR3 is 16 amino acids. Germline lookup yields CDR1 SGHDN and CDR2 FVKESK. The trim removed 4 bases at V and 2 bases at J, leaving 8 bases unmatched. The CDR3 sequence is CASSRPGGLTYNEQFF. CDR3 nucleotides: TGTGCCAGCAGCCGCCCGGGGGGTCTAACCTACAATGAGCAGTTCTTC.

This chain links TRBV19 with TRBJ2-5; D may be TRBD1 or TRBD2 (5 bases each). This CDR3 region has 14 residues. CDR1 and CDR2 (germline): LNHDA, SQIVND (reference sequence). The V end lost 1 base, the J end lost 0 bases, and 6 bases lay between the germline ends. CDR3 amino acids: CASSIGGNQETQYF. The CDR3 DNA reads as TGTGCCAGTAGTATAGGGGGGAACCAAGAGACCCAGTACTTC.

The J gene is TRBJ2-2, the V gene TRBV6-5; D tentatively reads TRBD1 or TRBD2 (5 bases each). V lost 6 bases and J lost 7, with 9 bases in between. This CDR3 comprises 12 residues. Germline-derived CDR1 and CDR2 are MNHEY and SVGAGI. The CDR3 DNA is TGTGCCAGCAGGAGGGGTGTCGGGGAGCTGTTTTTT. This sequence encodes CASRRGVGELFF.

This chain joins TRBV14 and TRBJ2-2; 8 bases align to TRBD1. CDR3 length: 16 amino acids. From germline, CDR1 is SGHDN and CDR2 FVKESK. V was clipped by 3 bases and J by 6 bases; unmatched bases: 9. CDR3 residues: CASSQVGTGRPGELFF. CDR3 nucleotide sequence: TGTGCCAGCAGCCAGGTCGGGACAGGACGGCCCGGGGAGCTGTTTTTT.

The CDR3 protein is CASGLVRLSGRTEAFF. The CDR3 DNA follows: TGTGCTAGTGGTTTGGTACGACTCTCGGGGAGGACTGAAGCTTTCTTT. The V gene is TRBV12-5, the J gene TRBJ1-1; no definite D call. Germline V gene data show CDR1 as LGHNT and CDR2 as FRNRAP. The CDR3 is made up of 16 amino acids. V was trimmed by 0 bases and J by 5 bases, leaving 16 bases between them.

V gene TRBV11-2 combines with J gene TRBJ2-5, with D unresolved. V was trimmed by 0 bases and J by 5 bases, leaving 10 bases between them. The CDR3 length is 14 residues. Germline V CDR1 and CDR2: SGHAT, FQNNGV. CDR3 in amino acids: CASSLDRLVETQYF. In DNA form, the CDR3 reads TGTGCCAGCAGCTTAGACCGCCTAGTGGAGACCCAGTACTTC.

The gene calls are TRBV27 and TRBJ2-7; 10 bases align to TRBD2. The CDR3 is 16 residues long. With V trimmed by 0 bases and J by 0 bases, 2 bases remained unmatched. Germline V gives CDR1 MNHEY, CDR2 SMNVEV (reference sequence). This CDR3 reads CASSLSPSGGSYEQYF. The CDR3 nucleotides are TGTGCCAGCAGTTTATCGCCTAGCGGGGGCTCCTACGAGCAGTACTTC.

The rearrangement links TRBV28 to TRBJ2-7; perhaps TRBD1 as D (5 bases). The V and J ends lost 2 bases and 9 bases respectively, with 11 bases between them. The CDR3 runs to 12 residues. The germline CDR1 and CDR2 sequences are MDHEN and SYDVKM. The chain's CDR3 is CASSLPRVGQYF. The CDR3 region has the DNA TGTGCCAGCAGTTTACCCAGGGTCGGGCAGTACTTC.

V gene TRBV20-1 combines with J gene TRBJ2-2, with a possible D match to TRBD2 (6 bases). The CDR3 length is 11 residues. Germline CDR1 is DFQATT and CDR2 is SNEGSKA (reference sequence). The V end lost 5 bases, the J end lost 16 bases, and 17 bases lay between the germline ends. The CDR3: CSARLGGTAFF. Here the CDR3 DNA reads TGCAGTGCTCGACTTGGCGGGACCGCGTTTTTT.

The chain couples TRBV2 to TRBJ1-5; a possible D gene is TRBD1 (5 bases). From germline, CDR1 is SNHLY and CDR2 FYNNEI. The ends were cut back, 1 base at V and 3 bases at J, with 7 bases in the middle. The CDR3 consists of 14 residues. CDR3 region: CASSEGGDNQPQHF. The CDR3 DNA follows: TGTGCCAGCAGTGAAGGGGGGGACAATCAGCCCCAGCATTTT. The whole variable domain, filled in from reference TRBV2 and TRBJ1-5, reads EPEVTQTPSHQVTQMGQEVILRCVPISNHLYFYWYRQILGQKVEFLVSFYNNEISEKSEIFDDQFSVERPDGSNFTLKIRSTKLEDSAMYFCASSEGGDNQPQHFGDGTRLSIL.

The CDR3 DNA is TGTGCCAGCAGCGCAGGACAGGGACGGGGCACTGAAGCTTTCTTT. This sequence encodes CASSAGQGRGTEAFF. V gene TRBV21-1 combines with J gene TRBJ1-1; TRBD1 is taken as the D call from the table, unchecked against the DNA. TRBV21-1 is assigned pseudogene status. CDR3 length: 15 residues.

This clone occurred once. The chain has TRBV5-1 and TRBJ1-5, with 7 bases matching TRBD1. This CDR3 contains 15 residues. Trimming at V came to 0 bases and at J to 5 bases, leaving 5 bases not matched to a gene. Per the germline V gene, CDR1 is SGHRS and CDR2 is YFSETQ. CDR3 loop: CASSLAGTVYQPQHF. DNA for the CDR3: TGCGCCAGCAGCTTGGCGGGGACAGTTTATCAGCCCCAGCATTTT.

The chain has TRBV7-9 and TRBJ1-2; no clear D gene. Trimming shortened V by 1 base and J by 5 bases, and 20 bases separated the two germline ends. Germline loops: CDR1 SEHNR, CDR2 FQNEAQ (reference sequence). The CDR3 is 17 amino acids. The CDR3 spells CASSLDNKNGVGYGYTF. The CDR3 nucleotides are TGTGCCAGCAGCTTAGACAATAAGAACGGCGTGGGGTATGGCTACACCTTC.

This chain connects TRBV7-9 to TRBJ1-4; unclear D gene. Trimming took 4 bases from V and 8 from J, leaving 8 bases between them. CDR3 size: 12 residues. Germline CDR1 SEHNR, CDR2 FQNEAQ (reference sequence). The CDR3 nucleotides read TGTGCCAGCAGCTCTCCCCGGGAAAAACTGTTTTTT. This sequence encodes CASSSPREKLFF.

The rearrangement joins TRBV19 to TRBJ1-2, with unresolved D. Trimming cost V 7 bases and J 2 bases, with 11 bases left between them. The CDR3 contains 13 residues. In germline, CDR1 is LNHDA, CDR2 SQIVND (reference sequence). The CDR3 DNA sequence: TGTGCCAGTAAGGAGGGCTACAACTATGGCTACACCTTC. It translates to CASKEGYNYGYTF.

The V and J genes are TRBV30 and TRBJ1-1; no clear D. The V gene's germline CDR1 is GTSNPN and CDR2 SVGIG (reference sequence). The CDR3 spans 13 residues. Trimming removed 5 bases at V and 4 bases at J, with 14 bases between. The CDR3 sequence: CAWDSLEGTEAFF. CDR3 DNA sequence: TGTGCCTGGGACTCTCTGGAGGGCACTGAAGCTTTCTTT.

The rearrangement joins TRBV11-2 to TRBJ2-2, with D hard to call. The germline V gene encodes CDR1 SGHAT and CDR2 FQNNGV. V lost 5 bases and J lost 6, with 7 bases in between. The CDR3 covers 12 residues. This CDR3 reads CASSRVAGELFF. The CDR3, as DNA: TGTGCCAGCAGCCGGGTTGCCGGGGAGCTGTTTTTT. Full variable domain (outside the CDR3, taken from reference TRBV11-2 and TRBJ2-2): EAGVAQSPRYKIIEKRQSVAFWCNPISGHATLYWYQQILGQGPKLLIQFQNNGVVDDSQLPKDRFSAERLKGVDSTLKIQPAKLEDSAVYLCASSRVAGELFFGEGSRLTVL.